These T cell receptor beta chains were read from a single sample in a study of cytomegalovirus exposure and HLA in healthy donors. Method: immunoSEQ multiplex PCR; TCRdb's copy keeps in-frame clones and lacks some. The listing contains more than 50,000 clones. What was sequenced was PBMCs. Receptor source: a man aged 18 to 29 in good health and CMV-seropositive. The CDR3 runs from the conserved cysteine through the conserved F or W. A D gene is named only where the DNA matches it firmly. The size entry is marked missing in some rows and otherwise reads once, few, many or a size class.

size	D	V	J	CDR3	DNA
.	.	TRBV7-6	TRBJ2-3	CASSLRFGTDTQYF	TGTGCCAGCAGCTTGAGGTTCGGGACAGATACGCAGTATTTT
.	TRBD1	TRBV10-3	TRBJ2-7	CAISFPPGQRSSYEQYF	TGTGCCATCAGTTTCCCACCGGGACAGAGGAGCTCCTACGAGCAGTACTTC
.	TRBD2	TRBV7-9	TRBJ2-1	CASRPTSGTRREQFF	TGTGCCAGCCGTCCGACTAGCGGGACGAGGCGGGAGCAGTTCTTC
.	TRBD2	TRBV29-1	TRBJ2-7	CSVWTSGYEQYF	TGCAGCGTTTGGACTAGCGGCTACGAGCAGTACTTC
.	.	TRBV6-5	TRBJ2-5	CASSYRGREAQYF	TGTGCCAGCAGTTACCGAGGGAGAGAGGCCCAGTACTTC
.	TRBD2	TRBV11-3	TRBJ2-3	CASSVTSGGFTDTQYF	TGTGCCAGCAGCGTTACTAGCGGGGGCTTCACAGATACGCAGTATTTT
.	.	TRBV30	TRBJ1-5	CAWSEQVNQPQHF	TGTGCCTGGAGCGAGCAAGTAAATCAGCCCCAGCATTTT
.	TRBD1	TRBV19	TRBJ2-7	CASSTSGTGRNYEQYF	TGTGCCAGTAGTACTTCCGGGACAGGGAGAAACTACGAGCAGTACTTC
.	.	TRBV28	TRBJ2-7	CACCPNTLSEQYF	TGTGCCTGCTGCCCCAACACCCTCTCCGAGCAGTACTTC
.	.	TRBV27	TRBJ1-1	CASSELTRAGTEAFF	TGTGCCAGCAGTGAGCTCACCAGGGCAGGCACTGAAGCTTTCTTT
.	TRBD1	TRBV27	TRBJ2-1	CASRLPGQGRDEQFF	TGTGCCAGCAGACTCCCGGGACAGGGACGGGATGAGCAGTTCTTC
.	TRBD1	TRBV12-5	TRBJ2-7	CASGRGQEYEQYF	TGTGCTAGTGGGAGAGGACAGGAATACGAGCAGTACTTC
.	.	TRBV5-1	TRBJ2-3	CASSSLGGPDTQYF	TGCGCCAGCAGCTCCCTTGGGGGCCCAGATACGCAGTATTTT
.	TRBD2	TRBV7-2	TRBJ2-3	CASSRSAGGDTDTQYF	TGTGCCAGCAGCCGATCAGCGGGAGGGGACACAGATACGCAGTATTTT
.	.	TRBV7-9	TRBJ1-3	CASSFGVDTIYF	TGTGCCAGCAGCTTCGGGGTTGACACCATATATTTT
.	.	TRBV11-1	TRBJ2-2	CASSQAGELFF	TGTGCCAGCTCTCAGGCTGGGGAGCTGTTTTTT
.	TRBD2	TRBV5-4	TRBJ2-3	CASSLGLAGLSTDTQYF	TGTGCCAGCAGCTTGGGACTAGCGGGACTTAGCACAGATACGCAGTATTTT
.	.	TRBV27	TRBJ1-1	CASSLFGSQPSRPNTEAFF	TGTGCCAGCAGTTTATTTGGGAGCCAACCATCTCGCCCCAACACTGAAGCTTTCTTT
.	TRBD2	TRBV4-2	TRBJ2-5	CASSQERTSGRETQYF	TGTGCCAGCAGCCAAGAGAGAACTAGCGGGAGAGAGACCCAGTACTTC
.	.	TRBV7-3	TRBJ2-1	CASSLTHGTSYNEQFF	TGTGCCAGCAGCTTAACGCACGGGACTTCCTACAATGAGCAGTTCTTC
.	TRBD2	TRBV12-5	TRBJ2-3	CASGLTAGALDTQYF	TGTGCTAGTGGTTTGACGGCGGGAGCCCTAGATACGCAGTATTTT
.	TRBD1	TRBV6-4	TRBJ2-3	CASSDGTGSDTQYF	TGTGCCAGCAGTGACGGGACAGGGAGCGATACGCAGTATTTT
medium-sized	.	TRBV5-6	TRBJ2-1	CASSFEWEENEQFF	TGTGCCAGCAGCTTTGAGTGGGAGGAAAATGAGCAGTTCTTC
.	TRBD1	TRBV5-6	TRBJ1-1	CASSHRGIVYTEAFF	TGTGCCAGCAGCCACAGGGGAATAGTATACACTGAAGCTTTCTTT